This T cell receptor beta chain comes out of a study of T-cell reconstitution after alpha-beta-depleted transplantation in children. As it was prepared, the TCRbeta library received unique molecular identifiers. MiXCR, applied by TCRdb to the PCR reads, yields one record per CDR3 protein. The table has 420,000 or so distinct CDR3 sequences, approximately 11% seen once. This clonotype was picked up a small number of times. The CDR3 extends over 16 amino acids. Germline loops: CDR1 MNHEY, CDR2 SVGAGI. Trimming cost V 2 bases and J 6 bases; bases outside gene matches: 7. The receptor's source is a human donor who donated a stem cell graft to a child with acute myeloid leukemia. The sequencing used PBMCs from the stem cell graft donor, collected from the stem cell graft. This sequence joins TRBV6-5 and TRBJ2-1; the match to TRBD1 covers 10 bases. The CDR3, as DNA: TGTGCCAGCAGTTACAGCGGGACAGGGGTGGGCAATGAGCAGTTCTTC. Its translation: CASSYSGTGVGNEQFF.